This entry lists 22 T cell receptor beta chains sequenced from one sample in a study of shared clonotypes between healthy human individuals. The table came from immunoSEQ multiplex PCR; TCRdb's copy has only in-frame clones and leaves some out. Seen here are 1,500,000 or so clones, approximately 98.5% observed once, and the top ten hold 0.3% to 0.45%. The sequencing input was naive CD4+ T cells sorted from blood. The subset here: CD45RA+ positively selected. Receptors were obtained from a young man in good health.

This chain uses TRBV9 with TRBJ2-7; TRBD1 matches 8 bases. CDR3 length: 16 residues. Trimming removed 0 bases from V and 3 bases from J; junction bases left unmatched: 8. In germline, CDR1 is SGDLS, CDR2 YYNGEE. The CDR3 reads CASSVAPDRDRYEQYF. The CDR3 coding sequence is TGTGCCAGCAGCGTAGCCCCGGACAGGGACCGCTACGAGCAGTACTTC.

The rearrangement uses TRBV7-8 and TRBJ2-1; perhaps D is TRBD1 or TRBD2 (5 bases each). The CDR3 sequence is 16 residues long. V gave up 7 bases and J gave up 7 bases, with 23 bases separating them. Germline loops: CDR1 SGHVS, CDR2 FQNEAQ. CDR3 sequence (DNA): TGTGCCAGCACCCGGGACCGTCGACCGACAGTAAATGAGCAGTTCTTC. Translation gives CASTRDRRPTVNEQFF.

The J gene is TRBJ1-5, the V gene TRBV18, with D possibly matching TRBD1 (5 bases). The CDR3 sequence is 16 residues long. V was cut by 3 bases and J by 3 bases, with 15 bases left in between. The germline V gene has CDR1 KGHSH and CDR2 LQKENI. This chain's CDR3 is CASSPSQGQPNQPQHF. Here the CDR3 DNA reads TGTGCCAGCTCACCTTCTCAGGGCCAGCCCAATCAGCCCCAGCATTTT.

The rearrangement uses TRBV19 and TRBJ2-5, with D unresolved. The CDR3 has 14 residues. Looked up from germline, CDR1 is LNHDA and CDR2 is SQIVND (reference sequence). With 6 bases removed from V and 1 base from J, the gap between germline ends came to 12 bases. DNA of the CDR3: TGTGCCAGTAGGCTGCGCGTCAGCCAAGAGACCCAGTACTTC. As protein: CASRLRVSQETQYF.

The V call is TRBV4-1, the J call TRBJ2-5; D possibly corresponds to TRBD2 (5 bases). V was shortened by 3 bases and J by 3 bases, with 17 bases between the two germline ends. The CDR3 spans 16 residues. Germline V lookup: CDR1 MGHRA, CDR2 YSYEKL. The CDR3 DNA sequence: TGCGCCAGCAGCCATCGAGGACCCACTAGAGAAGAGACCCAGTACTTC. It translates to CASSHRGPTREETQYF.

The V gene is TRBV6-6, the J gene TRBJ2-5; D is unclear. V lost 5 bases, J lost 3 bases, and 4 bases lay in between. The CDR3 has 11 amino acids. The germline CDR1 and CDR2 sequences are MNHNY and SVGAGI (reference sequence). The CDR3 bases are TGTGCCAGCAGTCCAGAAGAGACCCAGTACTTC. It specifies CASSPEETQYF.

This chain links TRBV11-2 with TRBJ2-1, with TRBD1 identical over 9 bases. CDR1 SGHAT and CDR2 FQNNGV come from the germline V gene. V shed 5 bases, J shed 6 bases, and the junction held 11 bases outside the gene matches. The CDR3 sequence is 16 residues long. Here the CDR3 DNA reads TGTGCCAGCAGCACCTCCCGGGACAGGGTTTCCAATGAGCAGTTCTTC. Translating it yields CASSTSRDRVSNEQFF.

The chain recombines TRBV7-2 with TRBJ2-3; the D gene is possibly TRBD2 (6 bases). This CDR3 has 15 residues. Germline assignment: CDR1 SGHTA and CDR2 FQGNSA. Trimming removed 2 bases at V and 0 bases at J, with 9 bases between. For the CDR3, the DNA is TGTGCCAGCAGCTTACGCGGGACTAGCACAGATACGCAGTATTTT. Its translation is CASSLRGTSTDTQYF.

The J gene is TRBJ2-1, the V gene TRBV5-5, with D tentatively TRBD2 (5 bases). With 4 bases removed from V and 7 bases from J, the gap between germline ends came to 12 bases. Germline-derived CDR1 and CDR2 are SGHKS and YYEKEE (reference sequence). The CDR3 is made up of 13 amino acids. In nucleotides, the CDR3 is TGTGCCAGCAGCACGGGATGGGGAAATGAGCAGTTCTTC. Amino acid sequence: CASSTGWGNEQFF.

The chain couples TRBV18 to TRBJ2-1, with D possibly matching TRBD2 (6 bases). The CDR3 has 15 residues. V was cut by 3 bases and J by 4 bases, with 13 bases left in between. Germline V CDR1 and CDR2: KGHSH, LQKENI. Written as DNA, the CDR3 is TGTGCCAGCTCACCGGGGCGGGGAAGATACAATGAGCAGTTCTTC. Protein product: CASSPGRGRYNEQFF.

This chain links TRBV5-8 with TRBJ2-1, with 13 bases matching TRBD2. The germline V gene encodes CDR1 SGHTS and CDR2 YDEGEE. This CDR3 region has 14 residues. Trimming at V came to 4 bases and at J to 6 bases, leaving 1 base not matched to a gene. CDR3 nucleotides: TGTGCCAGCAGCCGGACTAGCGGGAGCAATGAGCAGTTCTTC. Its protein product is CASSRTSGSNEQFF.

The V gene is TRBV28, the J gene TRBJ2-7; 7 bases map to TRBD1. Unmatched junction bases numbered 2, after V lost 4 bases and J lost 5 bases. CDR1 MDHEN and CDR2 SYDVKM come from the germline V gene. The CDR3 is 12 residues long. CDR3 protein: CASSSGGDEQYF. The CDR3 region has the DNA TGTGCCAGCAGTTCAGGGGGAGACGAGCAGTACTTC.

This clone has only one observation. The chain has TRBV5-5 and TRBJ2-2; 8 nucleotides match TRBD2. This CDR3 contains 16 residues. Trimming cost V 0 bases and J 7 bases; bases outside gene matches: 8. Germline assignment: CDR1 SGHKS and CDR2 YYEKEE (reference sequence). The CDR3 region is CASSLAAGGVIGELFF. CDR3 bases: TGTGCCAGCAGCTTGGCCGCGGGGGGCGTTATCGGGGAGCTGTTTTTT.

CDR3 amino acids: CASSQVVRDRTHGYTF. DNA of the CDR3: TGCGCCAGCAGCCAAGTCGTACGGGACAGGACCCATGGCTACACCTTC. The rearrangement uses TRBV4-3 and TRBJ1-2, with TRBD1 matching 8 bases. Per germline, CDR1 LGHNA and CDR2 YSLEER. Unmatched junction bases numbered 10, after V lost 1 base and J lost 6 bases. The CDR3 runs to 16 residues.

The chain links TRBV29-1 to TRBJ2-1; 16 bases align to TRBD2. The V segment lost 8 bases and the J segment 1 base; nucleotides outside the gene matches: 11. Per the germline V gene, CDR1 is SQVTM and CDR2 is ANQGSEA. The CDR3 totals 18 residues. Written as DNA, the CDR3 is TGCAGCTGCGAGGGACTAGCGGGAGGGATGGGATCCTACAATGAGCAGTTCTTC. It translates to CSCEGLAGGMGSYNEQFF.

The rearrangement joins TRBV2 to TRBJ2-1; 9 bases map to TRBD1. The CDR3 length is 16 residues. Germline CDR1 SNHLY, CDR2 FYNNEI. Trimming removed 6 bases from V and 5 bases from J; junction bases left unmatched: 11. DNA of the CDR3: TGTGCCAGCAGGGACAGGGGCTCATTAGCCCACAATGAGCAGTTCTTC. Protein product: CASRDRGSLAHNEQFF.

This chain links TRBV5-8 with TRBJ2-1, with 10 bases identical to TRBD2. Germline CDR1 and CDR2: SGHTS and YDEGEE. This CDR3 is built from 18 residues. The V and J ends lost 3 bases and 4 bases, in that order; junction bases with no gene match: 13. In DNA, the CDR3 is TGTGCCAGCAGCTCCGGGTGGGCTAGCGGGAGAGATTACAATGAGCAGTTCTTC. Translation gives CASSSGWASGRDYNEQFF.

CDR3 in DNA: TGCAGCGGGGGTATTGGGGAGGGGACCCAGTACTTC. Its translation is CSGGIGEGTQYF. The rearrangement links TRBV29-1 to TRBJ2-5, with 7 bases aligning to TRBD2. V was pared by 7 bases and J by 7 bases, with 9 bases of the junction left unmatched. CDR3 length: 12 amino acids. Germline V gene lookup returns CDR1 SQVTM and CDR2 ANQGSEA.

Here the CDR3 reads CASSSKEGLADNNEQFF. Written as DNA, the CDR3 is TGTGCCAGCAGCTCAAAGGAGGGACTAGCGGATAACAATGAGCAGTTCTTC. The chain couples TRBV11-3 to TRBJ2-1; 11 nucleotides align to TRBD2. Trimming at V came to 4 bases and at J to 5 bases, leaving 10 bases not matched to a gene. Germline V gene data show CDR1 as SGHNT and CDR2 as YENEEA. The CDR3 runs to 17 residues.

CDR3 DNA sequence: TGTGCCAGCAGCTCAACCGGCTCCCTATACAATGAGCAGTTCTTC. Its translation is CASSSTGSLYNEQFF. This sequence joins TRBV5-5 and TRBJ2-1; D unclear. The ends were cut back, 3 bases at V and 4 bases at J, with 14 bases in the middle. Germline-derived CDR1 and CDR2 are SGHKS and YYEKEE (reference sequence). This CDR3 region has 15 residues.

DNA for the CDR3: TGTGCCAGCAGCACCCGACAAGTACAAGAGACCCAGTACTTC. Its translation: CASSTRQVQETQYF. The rearrangement links TRBV9 to TRBJ2-5; no reliable D call. The germline V gene has CDR1 SGDLS and CDR2 YYNGEE. Trimming removed 4 bases from V and 2 bases from J, with 12 bases in between. The CDR3 loop spans 14 amino acids.

Note on this clone: At the DNA level, this CDR3 is encoded by other sequences in the same sample as well. This rearrangement joins TRBV9 to TRBJ1-2, with a tentative D call TRBD1 (5 bases). Trimming shortened V by 0 bases and J by 0 bases, and 9 bases separated the two germline ends. The length of the CDR3 is 15 residues. Germline CDR1 SGDLS, CDR2 YYNGEE. CDR3 amino acids: CASSVAGGSNYGYTF. The CDR3 DNA follows: TGTGCCAGCAGCGTAGCTGGGGGATCTAACTATGGCTACACCTTC.